This TCR beta chain was captured by sequencing in a study of shared clonotypes between healthy human individuals. Study as a whole: Participating donors consisted of a couple of women and a few men aged 18 to 49.

Sorted-subset replicate PCR reactions contained 200 to 250 ng DNA, corresponding to tens of thousands of T cell genomes. The assay was immunoSEQ multiplex PCR, and TCRdb's table has in-frame clones only and misses some. Of roughly 720,000 clones listed, 90% are singletons. Details on this clone: Antigen unknown.

Study-wide points: Despite large depth, sorted-subset datasets appeared incompletely sequenced.

This sequence was found in a man younger than 35 in good health. Some clones in this sample may be carry-over from other donors' samples. The sequenced material came from memory CD8+ T cells from PBMCs. Subset described: CD45RO+ cells pooled with CCR7-negative TemRA cells.

The CDR3 reads CASNRRRTGVNTEAFF. The CDR3 nucleotides are TGTGCCAGCAACCGAAGGAGGACAGGGGTGAACACTGAAGCTTTCTTT. The rearrangement joins TRBV5-6 to TRBJ1-1, with 9 bases fitting TRBD1. V gave up 6 bases and J gave up 0 bases; unmatched junction bases: 9. Germline V CDR1 and CDR2: SGHDT, YYEEEE. CDR3 size: 16 residues. The full variable domain, rest sourced from reference TRBV5-6 and TRBJ1-1, is DAGVTQSPTHLIKTRGQQVTLRCSPKSGHDTVSWYQQALGQGPQFIFQYYEEEERQRGNFPDRFSGHQFPNYSSELNVNALLLGDSALYLCASNRRRTGVNTEAFFGQGTRLTVV.